These 27 T cell receptor beta chains came from one sample sequenced in a study of T cell responses to AZD1222 COVID-19 vaccine. Measured with immunoSEQ multiplex PCR; TCRdb has only the in-frame clones, and not every one. The sample includes 140,000 or so clones, about 94% of them seen just once. The starting material was peripheral blood, obtained 28 days after the second AZD1222 dose. The receptors here all came from an adult who received the AZD1222 COVID-19 vaccine.

Comment on this clone: An end of the junction does not agree with germline; a read error may underlie this. The rearrangement joins TRBV29-1 to TRBJ1-1; D possibly corresponds to TRBD1 (5 bases). Germline V CDR1 and CDR2: SQVTM, ANQGSEA. The CDR3 runs 14 residues. CDR3 in amino acids: CSVLRPGLKTEAFF. In DNA, the CDR3 is TGCAGCGTTTTAAGGCCAGGGTTGAAGACTGAAGCTTTCTTT.

CDR3 loop: CASSNVIGGGTYEQYF. Written as DNA, the CDR3 is TGTGCCAGCAGCAACGTTATCGGTGGAGGGACCTACGAGCAGTACTTC. The genes are TRBV21-1 and TRBJ2-7; TRBD2, the table's D call, lacks a check against the DNA. TRBV21-1 is a pseudogene locus. The CDR3 has 16 amino acids.

The chain links TRBV10-3 to TRBJ2-3; 8 bases are a match to TRBD1. The length of the CDR3 is 16 residues. Unmatched junction bases numbered 9, after V lost 0 bases and J lost 7 bases. Germline-derived CDR1 and CDR2 are ENHRY and SYGVKD. CDR3 nucleotides: TGTGCCATCAGTGAGTCGCTAGGCAGGGGGCGGAATACGCAGTATTTT. It codes for CAISESLGRGRNTQYF.

DNA of the CDR3: TGTGCCAGCAGTTTACGTCCTAGTTTTCACGAGCAGTACTTC. Encoded protein: CASSLRPSFHEQYF. The genes are TRBV28 and TRBJ2-7; D unresolved. Germline V gene lookup returns CDR1 MDHEN and CDR2 SYDVKM. V dropped 2 bases and J dropped 5 bases, with 13 bases sitting between them. The length of the CDR3 is 14 residues.

Written as DNA, the CDR3 is TGTGCCAGTAGTGTACAGGGGGCATATAATTCACCCCTCCACTTT. Encoded protein: CASSVQGAYNSPLHF. The rearrangement links TRBV19 to TRBJ1-6; TRBD1 matches 9 bases. Germline values: CDR1 LNHDA, CDR2 SQIVND (reference sequence). The CDR3 extends over 15 amino acids. V lost 5 bases and J lost 4; bases outside the gene matches: 3.

The CDR3 coding sequence is TGTGCCAGCAGCTTACCCATAGGAAGGGACTATAATTCACCCCTCCACTTT. Translating it yields CASSLPIGRDYNSPLHF. J is TRBJ1-6 and V is TRBV7-8; D call uncertain. Germline V CDR1 and CDR2: SGHVS, FQNEAQ. The V end was cut by 2 bases, the J end by 3 bases, with 14 bases between. This CDR3 is 17 amino acids long. Together with reference TRBV7-8 and TRBJ1-6, the CDR3 gives the full variable domain: GAGVSQSPRYKVAKRGQDVALRCDPISGHVSLFWYQQALGQGPEFLTYFQNEAQLDKSGLPSDRFFAERPEGSVSTLKIQRTQQEDSAVYLCASSLPIGRDYNSPLHFGNGTRLTVT.

The chain employs TRBV7-9 and TRBJ2-5; D may be TRBD1 (5 bases). V gave up 3 bases and J gave up 2 bases, with 16 bases separating them. Germline lookup yields CDR1 SEHNR and CDR2 FQNEAQ (reference sequence). The CDR3 contains 16 residues. Here the CDR3 DNA reads TGTGCCAGCAGCTTGTCGAGACAGTATAATCAAGAGACCCAGTACTTC. This encodes CASSLSRQYNQETQYF.

The chain is built from TRBV7-2 and TRBJ1-1; a weak D match, TRBD1 (5 bases). Trimming removed 3 bases at V and 1 base at J, with 12 bases between. The length of the CDR3 is 15 residues. CDR1 is SGHTA, CDR2 FQGNSA, per germline. This CDR3 is CASSLISGRNTEAFF. The CDR3 nucleotides are TGTGCCAGCAGCTTGATTTCAGGGCGGAACACTGAAGCTTTCTTT.

The V and J genes are TRBV2 and TRBJ1-6; D call uncertain. In germline, CDR1 is SNHLY, CDR2 FYNNEI. CDR3 length equals 15 residues. V gave up 7 bases and J gave up 1 base, with 11 bases separating them. The CDR3 sequence: CASNPGKSYNSPLHF. The DNA for the CDR3 is TGTGCCAGCAACCCTGGCAAATCCTATAATTCACCCCTCCACTTT.

The chain couples TRBV5-1 to TRBJ1-3; TRBD1 agrees at 10 bases. Germline V gene lookup returns CDR1 SGHRS and CDR2 YFSETQ. The trim removed 3 bases at V and 7 bases at J, leaving 7 bases unmatched. The CDR3 consists of 15 residues. The CDR3 spells CASSSRQGARNTIYF. Here the CDR3 DNA reads TGCGCCAGCAGCTCGAGACAGGGGGCAAGGAACACCATATATTTT.

The V call is TRBV11-2, the J call TRBJ1-1, with 8 bases fitting TRBD1. The germline V gene encodes CDR1 SGHAT and CDR2 FQNNGV. The CDR3 has 14 amino acids. Trimming removed 4 bases from V and 6 bases from J; junction bases left unmatched: 7. CDR3 residues: CASSSRQGMAEAFF. In DNA, the CDR3 is TGTGCCAGCAGCTCCAGACAGGGGATGGCTGAAGCTTTCTTT.

In this sample, this clone turned up once. The genes are TRBV14 and TRBJ2-7; 10 positions agree with TRBD2. J was trimmed by 3 bases and V by 5 bases; bases with no gene match: 10. The length of the CDR3 is 16 residues. The germline V gene has CDR1 SGHDN and CDR2 FVKESK. Here the CDR3 reads CASSLRRTSGRYEQYF. The CDR3 DNA reads as TGTGCCAGCAGCTTACGTCGGACTAGCGGACGCTACGAGCAGTACTTC.

The chain uses TRBV28 and TRBJ2-1; D may be TRBD1 (6 bases). The CDR3 length is 15 residues. CDR1 is MDHEN and CDR2 is SYDVKM in the germline V gene. Trimming cost V 8 bases and J 3 bases, with 17 bases left between them. The CDR3, as DNA: TGTGCCAGCGGGGGCCGAGTTGCTAACTACAATGAGCAGTTCTTC. Protein sequence: CASGGRVANYNEQFF.

The rearrangement joins TRBV5-1 to TRBJ1-5; 9 nucleotides match TRBD1. Germline loops: CDR1 SGHRS, CDR2 YFSETQ. The length of the CDR3 is 16 residues. The junction had 5 bases not matched to a gene; V was cut back by 0 bases and J by 4 bases. As DNA, the CDR3 is TGCGCCAGCAGCTTGGGTGGGACAGGGTTGAATCAGCCCCAGCATTTT. Its protein product is CASSLGGTGLNQPQHF. Based on the CDR3 plus reference TRBV5-1 and TRBJ1-5, the full variable domain is KAGVTQTPRYLIKTRGQQVTLSCSPISGHRSVSWYQQTPGQGLQFLFEYFSETQRNKGNFPGRFSGRQFSNSRSEMNVSTLELGDSALYLCASSLGGTGLNQPQHFGDGTRLSIL.

The chain is built from TRBV19 and TRBJ2-1; 9 bases are shared with TRBD2. Trimming took 5 bases from V and 7 from J; bases not matched to a gene: 12. Germline values: CDR1 LNHDA, CDR2 SQIVND (reference sequence). This CDR3 region has 16 residues. CDR3 protein: CASSSFFGTSSNEQFF. The DNA of the CDR3 is TGTGCCAGTAGTTCGTTCTTCGGGACTAGCAGTAATGAGCAGTTCTTC.

This rearrangement joins TRBV6-5 to TRBJ1-3; D uncertain. V lost 7 bases to trimming and J lost 0 bases, with 13 bases between them. The CDR3 totals 15 residues. From germline, CDR1 is MNHEY and CDR2 SVGAGI. The CDR3 DNA follows: TGTGCCAGCATACTGGAGCCGAGCTCTGGAAACACCATATATTTT. Translation gives CASILEPSSGNTIYF.

The chain employs TRBV5-6 and TRBJ1-2, with unresolved D. V gave up 3 bases and J gave up 4 bases, with 16 bases separating them. In germline, CDR1 is SGHDT, CDR2 YYEEEE. This CDR3 spans 15 amino acids. CDR3 amino acids: CASSSGRGVLYGYTF. The CDR3 coding sequence is TGTGCCAGCAGCTCCGGACGCGGGGTCCTCTATGGCTACACCTTC.

The genes are TRBV3-1 (or the pseudogene TRBV3-2) and TRBJ2-4; D unclear. This CDR3 comprises 15 residues. Germline CDR1 is LGHDT and CDR2 is YNNKEL (reference sequence). V was trimmed by 4 bases and J by 8 bases, leaving 18 bases between them. As DNA, the CDR3 is TGTGCCAGCAGCCGGTACCGGCTAGAGGATGACATTCAGTACTTC. Its translation: CASSRYRLEDDIQYF.

The chain carries TRBV6-2 or TRBV6-3 and TRBJ1-5, with a possible D match to TRBD1 (5 bases). The CDR3 has 14 amino acids. Germline CDR1 reads MNHEY; CDR2 reads SVGEGT. Trimming took 2 bases from V and 7 from J, leaving 12 bases between them. The DNA of the CDR3 is TGTGCCAGCAGTTACCTGGGGGGGTCGCAGCCCCAGCATTTT. This codes for CASSYLGGSQPQHF.

The chain is built from TRBV5-4 and TRBJ2-1; D not resolved. This CDR3 has 13 residues. Germline lookup yields CDR1 SGHNT and CDR2 YYREEE (reference sequence). V lost 0 bases, J lost 7 bases, and 8 bases lay in between. The CDR3 reads CASSLDRANEQFF. In DNA form, the CDR3 reads TGTGCCAGCAGCTTGGATAGGGCGAATGAGCAGTTCTTC. Drawing the rest from reference TRBV5-4 and TRBJ2-1, the complete variable domain is ETGVTQSPTHLIKTRGQQVTLRCSSQSGHNTVSWYQQALGQGPQFIFQYYREEENGRGNFPPRFSGLQFPNYSSELNVNALELDDSALYLCASSLDRANEQFFGPGTRLTVL.

DNA for the CDR3: TGTGCCAGTAGTATGTCTGGGAAGGAGACCCAGTACTTC. Protein: CASSMSGKETQYF. V is TRBV19 and J is TRBJ2-5; no firm D call. V was shortened by 3 bases and J by 5 bases, with 10 bases between the two germline ends. CDR1 is LNHDA and CDR2 is SQIVND in the germline V gene (reference sequence). The CDR3 has 13 residues.

V and J are TRBV4-3 and TRBJ1-1; D unresolved. Trimming stripped 0 bases from V and 0 bases from J, with 5 bases between. Per germline, CDR1 LGHNA and CDR2 YSLEER. CDR3 length: 14 amino acids. CDR3 DNA: TGCGCCAGCAGCCAAGACCCGTTGAACACTGAAGCTTTCTTT. It is translated as CASSQDPLNTEAFF.

A remark on this clone: The same CDR3 arises from other DNA sequences in this sample as well. The chain carries TRBV19 and TRBJ1-5; 10 bases fit TRBD1. Per the germline V gene, CDR1 is LNHDA and CDR2 is SQIVND (reference sequence). V dropped 3 bases and J dropped 2; count of bases not matched to a gene: 1. The CDR3 has 15 amino acids. In DNA, the CDR3 is TGTGCCAGTAGTATCGGGACAGGGGGCAATCAGCCCCAGCATTTT. It is translated as CASSIGTGGNQPQHF.

This chain connects TRBV15 to TRBJ2-3, with 7 bases fitting TRBD2. CDR1 LNHNV and CDR2 YYDKDF come from the germline V gene (reference sequence). CDR3 length equals 19 residues. J gave up 8 bases and V 0 bases, and 20 bases lay outside the gene matches. CDR3 protein: CATSREVRISGSRPGTQYF. CDR3 DNA: TGTGCCACCAGCAGAGAAGTTAGAATTAGCGGGTCACGGCCCGGTACGCAGTATTTT.

This clone was observed once. The chain joins TRBV4-2 to TRBJ2-7, with 7 bases lining up with TRBD2. The CDR3 extends over 15 amino acids. Trimming cost V 2 bases and J 2 bases; bases outside gene matches: 6. In germline, CDR1 is LGHNA, CDR2 YNFKEQ. CDR3 sequence reads: CASSQHGAGTYEQYF. The DNA of the CDR3 is TGTGCCAGCAGCCAACACGGAGCGGGGACCTACGAGCAGTACTTC.

The chain has TRBV18 and TRBJ2-2; no clear D. This CDR3 spans 15 amino acids. Germline loops: CDR1 KGHSH, CDR2 LQKENI. V gave up 0 bases and J gave up 6 bases, with 11 bases separating them. Here the CDR3 DNA reads TGTGCCAGCTCACCACCCCGGGCCTGGGCCGGGGAGCTGTTTTTT. Translating it yields CASSPPRAWAGELFF.

CDR3 sequence reads: CASSLPFLGASGTEAFF. CDR3 sequence (DNA): TGTGCCAGCAGCTTGCCCTTTCTGGGGGCTTCGGGGACTGAAGCTTTCTTT. This rearrangement joins TRBV5-6 to TRBJ1-1, with a possible D match to TRBD1 (6 bases). Per germline, CDR1 SGHDT and CDR2 YYEEEE. Trimming cost V 1 base and J 5 bases, with 21 bases left between them. The CDR3 length is 17 residues.